These 30 T cell receptor beta chains were all obtained from the same sample, sequenced in a study of blood T cell repertoires in COVID-19. Data came from immunoSEQ multiplex PCR; TCRdb stores just in-frame clones and leaves some out. The sample gives hundreds of thousands of clones, around 89% of which show up once; roughly 1% is in the top ten. The sequenced sample was PBMCs or T cells enriched from blood (not recorded which). Receptors were obtained from a man aged 18 to 30 who had recovered from COVID-19.

J is TRBJ2-7 and V is TRBV2, with TRBD1 matching over 9 bases. The length of the CDR3 is 14 residues. CDR1 is SNHLY and CDR2 is FYNNEI in the germline V gene. With 3 bases clipped from V and 13 bases from J, the junction kept 13 bases outside the gene matches. The CDR3 DNA reads TGTGCCAGCAGTGAGAACAGGGGGCAATTCCACAGTTACTTC. Protein product: CASSENRGQFHSYF.

V is TRBV10-2 and J is TRBJ2-1, with 12 positions matching TRBD2. CDR1 WSHSY and CDR2 SAAADI come from the germline V gene. This CDR3 region has 19 residues. Losses at the gene ends were 6 bases for V and 0 bases for J; bases not matched to a gene: 12. CDR3 bases: TGCGCCAGCAGACCCGGACTAGCGGGACCCAGGAGCTCCTACAATGAGCAGTTCTTC. This translates into CASRPGLAGPRSSYNEQFF.

With regard to this clone: Other DNA sequences within the sample encode an identical CDR3. This sequence joins TRBV5-1 and TRBJ2-2; D unclear. V was pared by 0 bases and J by 1 base, with 4 bases between. The germline V gene encodes CDR1 SGHRS and CDR2 YFSETQ. The CDR3 extends over 14 amino acids. The CDR3 DNA follows: TGCGCCAGCAGCTTGGGACAGAACACCGGGGAGCTGTTTTTT. Protein sequence: CASSLGQNTGELFF.

The V gene is TRBV5-4, the J gene TRBJ2-1; maybe TRBD2 (7 bases). The V end was cut by 0 bases, the J end by 10 bases, with 11 bases between. The length of the CDR3 is 13 residues. Germline V gene data show CDR1 as SGHNT and CDR2 as YYREEE (reference sequence). This chain's CDR3 is CASSLAGGLEQFF. CDR3 coding DNA: TGTGCCAGCAGCTTGGCCGGGGGGCTGGAGCAGTTCTTC. The full variable domain, in which reference TRBV5-4 and TRBJ2-1 provide the parts outside the CDR3, is ETGVTQSPTHLIKTRGQQVTLRCSSQSGHNTVSWYQQALGQGPQFIFQYYREEENGRGNFPPRFSGLQFPNYSSELNVNALELDDSALYLCASSLAGGLEQFFGPGTRLTVL.

This clone was detected only a few times. J is TRBJ1-2 and V is TRBV20-1; no reliable D call. The germline V gene encodes CDR1 DFQATT and CDR2 SNEGSKA (reference sequence). This CDR3 has 11 amino acids. V was clipped by 3 bases and J by 9 bases, with 11 bases between them. The CDR3 is CSASAGPRYTF. The CDR3 DNA is TGCAGTGCTAGTGCAGGCCCTCGCTACACCTTC.

This chain uses TRBV5-8 with TRBJ2-7, with 7 bases matching TRBD1. Germline CDR1 is SGHTS and CDR2 is YDEGEE. After removal of 4 bases from V and 1 base from J, the junction contained 5 bases not matched to a gene. The CDR3 spans 14 residues. The CDR3 region has the DNA TGTGCCAGCAGCCACCGGGACAGTTCCTACGAGCAGTACTTC. Translated, it gives CASSHRDSSYEQYF.

The chain recombines TRBV9 with TRBJ1-5; no definite D call. Germline loops: CDR1 SGDLS, CDR2 YYNGEE. The CDR3 consists of 13 residues. V was trimmed by 7 bases and J by 4 bases, leaving 12 bases between them. The CDR3 sequence: CASEGKRNQPQHF. CDR3 DNA sequence: TGTGCCAGCGAGGGAAAGAGAAATCAGCCCCAGCATTTT.

CDR3 residues: CASSVDRNNSPLHF. CDR3 DNA: TGTGCCAGCAGCGTAGACAGGAATAATTCACCCCTCCACTTT. This chain joins TRBV9 and TRBJ1-6; a weak D match, TRBD1 (5 bases). The CDR3 has 14 residues. V lost 0 bases and J lost 5, with 6 bases in between. Germline assignment: CDR1 SGDLS and CDR2 YYNGEE.

V gene TRBV7-8 combines with J gene TRBJ2-7; 9 nucleotides match TRBD1. The germline V gene encodes CDR1 SGHVS and CDR2 FQNEAQ. The CDR3 is made up of 13 amino acids. Unmatched junction bases numbered 5, after V lost 5 bases and J lost 6 bases. This CDR3 reads CASSPRDRVEQYF. In DNA form, the CDR3 reads TGTGCCAGCAGCCCCCGGGACAGGGTCGAGCAGTACTTC.

The genes are TRBV11-2 and TRBJ2-2; TRBD1 matches at 9 bases. The trim removed 10 bases at V and 4 bases at J, leaving 7 bases unmatched. Germline lookup yields CDR1 SGHAT and CDR2 FQNNGV. This CDR3 is 14 amino acids long. CDR3 sequence reads: CANRGDRVTGELFF. In nucleotides, the CDR3 is TGTGCCAACCGGGGGGACAGGGTCACCGGGGAGCTGTTTTTT.

The gene calls are TRBV9 and TRBJ1-2; the D gene is possibly TRBD1 (6 bases). This CDR3 is built from 12 residues. Germline V gene lookup returns CDR1 SGDLS and CDR2 YYNGEE. Between the trimmed V and J ends, which lost 3 bases and 4 bases, there was a span of 7 bases. The CDR3 here is CASSGTAYGYTF. The CDR3 DNA sequence: TGTGCCAGCAGCGGGACAGCCTATGGCTACACCTTC.

The chain is built from TRBV3-1 (or the pseudogene TRBV3-2) and TRBJ1-1; a weak D match, TRBD1 (6 bases). V gave up 1 base and J gave up 9 bases, with 12 bases separating them. Germline CDR1 reads LGHDT; CDR2 reads YNNKEL (reference sequence). The CDR3 runs 13 residues. The CDR3 nucleotides are TGTGCCAGCAGCCAAGGGGGTCAGGGGCAAGCTTTCTTT. Translation gives CASSQGGQGQAFF.

The rearrangement uses TRBV7-2 and TRBJ1-3; 8 nucleotides align to TRBD1. The CDR3 contains 18 residues. Per germline, CDR1 SGHTA and CDR2 FQGNSA. Losses at the gene ends were 2 bases for V and 3 bases for J; bases not matched to a gene: 12. The CDR3 protein is CASSLLGTGGLGGNTIYF. The CDR3 DNA reads TGTGCCAGCAGCTTATTGGGTACAGGGGGACTTGGTGGAAACACCATATATTTT.

The chain's CDR3 is CATSDSTGAGDTQYF. The CDR3 DNA reads as TGTGCCACCAGTGATTCAACAGGGGCCGGGGATACGCAGTATTTT. The chain has TRBV24-1 and TRBJ2-3, with 7 bases aligning to TRBD1. The CDR3 has 15 amino acids. Germline-derived CDR1 and CDR2 are KGHDR and SFDVKD. The V gene end was trimmed by 2 bases and the J gene end by 6 bases; junction bases not matched to a gene: 7.

This clone came up a few times. The V and J genes are TRBV6-4 and TRBJ2-1; 12 bases line up with TRBD2. This CDR3 is built from 15 residues. Trimming at V came to 0 bases and at J to 6 bases, leaving 0 bases not matched to a gene. Germline CDR1 and CDR2: MRHNA and SNTAGT. Written as DNA, the CDR3 is TGTGCCAGCAGTGACTCGACTAGCGGGAGCAATGAGCAGTTCTTC. Amino acids: CASSDSTSGSNEQFF.

This rearrangement joins TRBV10-3 to TRBJ1-1; 7 bases agree with TRBD1. The CDR3 is 16 amino acids. Germline V gene sequence: CDR1 ENHRY, CDR2 SYGVKD. The V gene end was trimmed by 1 base and the J gene end by 4 bases; junction bases not matched to a gene: 9. The CDR3 sequence is CAISELEGAMGTEAFF. The CDR3 DNA reads as TGTGCCATCAGTGAGTTGGAGGGGGCGATGGGCACTGAAGCTTTCTTT.

V and J are TRBV7-3 and TRBJ2-7, with D possibly TRBD1 on 6 matching bases. The ends were cut back, 5 bases at V and 6 bases at J, with 17 bases in the middle. Germline V gene sequence: CDR1 SGHTA, CDR2 FQGTGA. CDR3 length equals 14 residues. Written as DNA, the CDR3 is TGTGCCAGCAGCCCCCAAGGGGGTGATGGCGAGCAGTACTTC. Translation: CASSPQGGDGEQYF.

This clone was detected once. The chain combines TRBV11-2 with TRBJ1-2; D gene uncertain. The length of the CDR3 is 13 residues. The V end lost 4 bases, the J end lost 4 bases, and 10 bases lay between the germline ends. Per the germline V gene, CDR1 is SGHAT and CDR2 is FQNNGV. The CDR3 region has the DNA TGTGCCAGCAGCTACGGGGATGGCTATGGCTACACCTTC. Protein sequence: CASSYGDGYGYTF.

The table lists this clone with a count of one. This chain connects TRBV7-9 to TRBJ2-7; 8 bases agree with TRBD2. The trim removed 5 bases at V and 6 bases at J, leaving 9 bases unmatched. The CDR3 length is 14 residues. Per the germline V gene, CDR1 is SEHNR and CDR2 is FQNEAQ (reference sequence). CDR3 in amino acids: CASSRSGSVGEQYF. CDR3 in DNA: TGTGCCAGCAGCAGAAGCGGGAGCGTGGGCGAGCAGTACTTC.

The rearrangement uses TRBV9 and TRBJ1-5; no definite D call. This CDR3 comprises 13 residues. Trimming stripped 0 bases from V and 3 bases from J, with 4 bases between. The germline gives CDR1 SGDLS, CDR2 YYNGEE. The CDR3 region has the DNA TGTGCCAGCAGCGTAGCTTCCAATCAGCCCCAGCATTTT. It encodes CASSVASNQPQHF.

The chain couples TRBV7-9 to TRBJ1-5; D not resolved. The CDR3 spans 13 residues. V was cut by 1 base and J by 10 bases, with 11 bases left in between. Per the germline V gene, CDR1 is SEHNR and CDR2 is FQNEAQ (reference sequence). CDR3 in DNA: TGTGCCAGCAGCTTAGGTTTGGGAGCTCCCCAGCATTTT. Translation gives CASSLGLGAPQHF. Drawing the rest from reference TRBV7-9 and TRBJ1-5, the complete variable domain is DTGVSQNPRHKITKRGQNVTFRCDPISEHNRLYWYRQTLGQGPEFLTYFQNEAQLEKSRLLSDRFSAERPKGSFSTLEIQRTEQGDSAMYLCASSLGLGAPQHFGDGTRLSIL.

This chain joins TRBV12-5 and TRBJ1-2; no reliable D call. V dropped 7 bases and J dropped 2 bases, with 11 bases sitting between them. The CDR3 contains 13 residues. Germline V gene sequence: CDR1 LGHNT, CDR2 FRNRAP. The CDR3, as DNA: TGTGCTAGTGTAATGGGAGGGAACTATGGCTACACCTTC. Translated, it gives CASVMGGNYGYTF.

CDR3 nucleotides: TGTGCCAGCAGTGGGGGTCTGGGGCTAGCGGGCAATGAGCAGTTCTTC. This sequence encodes CASSGGLGLAGNEQFF. The rearrangement uses TRBV6-6 and TRBJ2-1, with TRBD2 matching over 8 bases. Germline CDR1 is MNHNY and CDR2 is SVGAGI (reference sequence). V lost 5 bases and J lost 6; bases outside the gene matches: 12. The CDR3 spans 16 residues.

This rearrangement joins TRBV18 to TRBJ2-7; the D gene is possibly TRBD1 (6 bases). V was shortened by 4 bases and J by 1 base, with 8 bases between the two germline ends. The CDR3 totals 13 residues. Germline lookup yields CDR1 KGHSH and CDR2 LQKENI. CDR3 in amino acids: CASSLQGSYEQYF. The CDR3 DNA reads as TGTGCCAGCTCACTTCAGGGGTCCTACGAGCAGTACTTC.

This chain links TRBV19 with TRBJ2-1, with TRBD2 as a possible D gene (6 bases). Germline CDR1 is LNHDA and CDR2 is SQIVND (reference sequence). The CDR3 contains 15 residues. The V and J ends lost 3 bases and 5 bases respectively, with 14 bases between them. The CDR3 loop reads CASSMLGRYDNEQFF. The DNA of the CDR3 is TGTGCCAGTAGTATGCTGGGGAGGTACGACAATGAGCAGTTCTTC.

The chain employs TRBV29-1 and TRBJ1-1; 7 bases map to TRBD1. V lost 5 bases to trimming and J lost 1 base; unmatched junction nucleotides: 1. The CDR3 contains 12 residues. From germline, CDR1 is SQVTM and CDR2 ANQGSEA. CDR3 sequence: CSVRTGNTEAFF. The CDR3 nucleotides are TGCAGCGTTCGGACAGGGAACACTGAAGCTTTCTTT.

V and J are TRBV19 and TRBJ1-5; 11 bases fit TRBD1. Per germline, CDR1 LNHDA and CDR2 SQIVND (reference sequence). The CDR3 extends over 17 amino acids. V lost 4 bases to trimming and J lost 3 bases; unmatched junction nucleotides: 8. The CDR3 spells CASSRTGTGGVNQPQHF. DNA of the CDR3: TGTGCCAGTAGTAGAACCGGGACAGGGGGTGTCAATCAGCCCCAGCATTTT.

J is TRBJ2-5 and V is TRBV10-3, with no clear D. The CDR3 is 11 residues long. The ends were cut back, 6 bases at V and 5 bases at J, with 7 bases in the middle. CDR1 and CDR2 from the germline V gene are ENHRY and SYGVKD. The CDR3 nucleotides are TGTGCCATCAGACAGAGCGAGACCCAGTACTTC. It codes for CAIRQSETQYF.

The chain uses TRBV5-1 and TRBJ2-5, with TRBD1 matching over 8 bases. V lost 5 bases and J lost 5; bases outside the gene matches: 8. Germline V lookup: CDR1 SGHRS, CDR2 YFSETQ. This CDR3 region has 14 residues. In DNA form, the CDR3 reads TGCGCCAGCAGGCCGGGACAGGTATCCGAGACCCAGTACTTC. It is translated as CASRPGQVSETQYF.

The chain joins TRBV6-5 to TRBJ1-5, with D tentatively TRBD1 (5 bases). There are 14 residues in the CDR3. CDR1 is MNHEY and CDR2 is SVGAGI in the germline V gene. The germline V and J ends were trimmed by 7 bases and 4 bases, with 14 bases remaining between them. The CDR3: CASTPGLSNQPQHF. As DNA, the CDR3 is TGTGCCAGCACCCCGGGACTTTCTAATCAGCCCCAGCATTTT.